These 9 T cell receptor beta chains were all obtained from the same sample, sequenced in a study of response to subunit inactivated influenza vaccine. TCRdb re-called the RT-PCR reads through MiXCR, storing one row per CDR3 protein. The data contain 540,000 or so distinct CDR3 sequences, 13% of them singletons. The sequencing used PBMCs from blood, collected about 40 days after vaccination. Receptors originate from a man aged 45-60 years who received an inactivated influenza vaccine.

This chain uses TRBV5-6 with TRBJ1-3; the D gene is possibly TRBD1 (5 bases). Germline-derived CDR1 and CDR2 are SGHDT and YYEEEE. This CDR3 comprises 15 residues. Trimming left V 4 bases short and J 0 bases short, with 11 bases between. CDR3 region: CASSAGTLSGNTIYF. The CDR3 nucleotides read TGTGCCAGCAGCGCGGGGACCCTCTCTGGAAACACCATATATTTT.

This rearrangement joins TRBV24-1 to TRBJ1-1; TRBD1 might be the D (5 bases). The germline gives CDR1 KGHDR, CDR2 SFDVKD. This CDR3 has 14 residues. V was shortened by 1 base and J by 9 bases, with 14 bases between the two germline ends. The CDR3 DNA sequence: TGTGCCACCAGTGATTTACGGTTGCCAGGGAAAGCTTTCTTT. Translated: CATSDLRLPGKAFF.

This clonotype was seen repeatedly, ten times or more. This chain links TRBV12-3 or TRBV12-4 with TRBJ1-2; D possibly corresponds to TRBD1 (5 bases). V was pared by 3 bases and J by 4 bases, with 9 bases between. The CDR3 extends over 13 amino acids. The CDR3 DNA reads TGTGCCAGCAGTTTTAGGGGCCCCTATGGCTACACCTTC. It yields the protein CASSFRGPYGYTF.

This clonotype has at least ten counts. The chain employs TRBV12-3 or TRBV12-4 and TRBJ2-1, with D perhaps being TRBD1 or TRBD2 (5 bases each). Trimming removed 5 bases from V and 2 bases from J, with 13 bases in between. The CDR3 loop spans 15 amino acids. The CDR3 coding sequence is TGTGCCAGCAGTGGGGGACGGAAAACCTACAATGAGCAGTTCTTC. Amino acid sequence: CASSGGRKTYNEQFF.

The chain recombines TRBV25-1 with TRBJ2-7, with TRBD1 matching over 10 bases. Germline V gene data show CDR1 as MGHDK and CDR2 as SYGVNS. The CDR3 is made up of 15 amino acids. Unmatched junction bases numbered 8, after V lost 7 bases and J lost 2 bases. The CDR3 nucleotides are TGTGCCAGCATCAAAGGGACAGGGGATGCCTACGAGCAGTACTTC. Amino acids: CASIKGTGDAYEQYF.

This chain connects TRBV7-9 to TRBJ1-5, with D unresolved. Germline CDR1 and CDR2: SEHNR and FQNEAQ (reference sequence). This CDR3 has 13 residues. V was trimmed by 3 bases and J by 6 bases, leaving 9 bases between them. Here the CDR3 DNA reads TGTGCCAGCAGCTTGGATGTGGGTCAGCCCCAGCATTTT. It yields the protein CASSLDVGQPQHF.

The chain uses TRBV5-1 and TRBJ2-3; 13 positions match TRBD2. Germline V CDR1 and CDR2: SGHRS, YFSETQ. The CDR3 has 17 amino acids. With V trimmed by 4 bases and J by 4 bases, 9 bases remained unmatched. CDR3 coding DNA: TGCGCCAGCAGCCCCCGACTAGCGGGGGGTTTAGCAGATACGCAGTATTTT. It translates to CASSPRLAGGLADTQYF.

The V call is TRBV7-2, the J call TRBJ2-3, with 9 bases lining up with TRBD1. The trim removed 4 bases at V and 4 bases at J, leaving 9 bases unmatched. The CDR3 length is 16 residues. From germline, CDR1 is SGHTA and CDR2 FQGNSA. CDR3 loop: CASSSPGQGISDTQYF. The CDR3 coding sequence is TGTGCCAGCAGCTCACCGGGACAGGGTATATCAGATACGCAGTATTTT.

A few counts support this clonotype. V and J are TRBV7-2 and TRBJ1-1; D gene unclear. CDR1 is SGHTA, CDR2 FQGNSA, per germline. CDR3 size: 14 residues. V lost 5 bases to trimming and J lost 1 base, with 11 bases between them. This chain's CDR3 is CASSISRQNTEAFF. As DNA, the CDR3 is TGTGCCAGCAGCATTTCCCGACAGAACACTGAAGCTTTCTTT.